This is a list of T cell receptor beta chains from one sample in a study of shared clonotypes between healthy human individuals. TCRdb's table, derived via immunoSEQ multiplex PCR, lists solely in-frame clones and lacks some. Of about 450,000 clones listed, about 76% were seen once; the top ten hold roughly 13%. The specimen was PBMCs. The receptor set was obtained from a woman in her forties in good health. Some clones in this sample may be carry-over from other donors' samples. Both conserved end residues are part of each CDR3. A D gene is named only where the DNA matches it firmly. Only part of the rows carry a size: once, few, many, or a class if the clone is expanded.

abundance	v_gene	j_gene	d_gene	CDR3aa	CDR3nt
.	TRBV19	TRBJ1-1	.	CASSVLRGTEAFF	TGTGCCAGTAGTGTACTCAGGGGTACTGAAGCTTTCTTT
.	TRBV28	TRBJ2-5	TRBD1	CASSLYTGAETQYF	TGTGCCAGCAGTTTATATACAGGGGCGGAGACCCAGTACTTC
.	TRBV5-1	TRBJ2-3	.	CASSLRVGSTDTQYF	TGCGCCAGCAGCTTGAGGGTCGGAAGCACAGATACGCAGTATTTT
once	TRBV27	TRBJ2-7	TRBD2	CASSRTSGSREQYF	TGTGCCAGCAGTCGGACTAGCGGGAGTCGGGAGCAGTACTTC
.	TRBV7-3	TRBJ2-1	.	CASSLMGGFDEQFF	TGTGCCAGCAGCTTAATGGGCGGTTTCGATGAGCAGTTCTTC
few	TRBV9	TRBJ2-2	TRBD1	CASSRNRGSNTGELFF	TGTGCCAGCAGCAGGAACAGGGGTTCGAACACCGGGGAGCTGTTTTTT
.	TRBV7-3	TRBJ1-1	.	CASSLVRGNTEAFF	TGTGCCAGCAGCTTGGTGAGGGGGAACACTGAAGCTTTCTTT
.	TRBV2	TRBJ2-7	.	CASRAASASSSYEQYF	TGTGCCAGCAGAGCCGCTAGCGCGTCTAGCTCCTACGAGCAGTACTTC
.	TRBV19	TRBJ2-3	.	CASSITGTDTQYF	TGTGCCAGTAGTATAACAGGAACAGATACGCAGTATTTT
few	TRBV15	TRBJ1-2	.	CATRSPRRVGYGYTF	TGTGCCACCAGGAGCCCCAGGCGGGTGGGGTATGGCTACACCTTC
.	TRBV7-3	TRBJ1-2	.	CASSGDGTGSGYTF	TGTGCCAGCAGCGGCGACGGGACGGGCAGTGGCTACACCTTC
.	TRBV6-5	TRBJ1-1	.	CASSRLSEGLTEAFF	TGTGCCAGCAGTCGCCTTTCTGAGGGGCTTACTGAAGCTTTCTTT
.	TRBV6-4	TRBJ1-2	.	CASSDSTTYGYTF	TGTGCCAGCAGTGACTCGACTACCTATGGCTACACCTTC